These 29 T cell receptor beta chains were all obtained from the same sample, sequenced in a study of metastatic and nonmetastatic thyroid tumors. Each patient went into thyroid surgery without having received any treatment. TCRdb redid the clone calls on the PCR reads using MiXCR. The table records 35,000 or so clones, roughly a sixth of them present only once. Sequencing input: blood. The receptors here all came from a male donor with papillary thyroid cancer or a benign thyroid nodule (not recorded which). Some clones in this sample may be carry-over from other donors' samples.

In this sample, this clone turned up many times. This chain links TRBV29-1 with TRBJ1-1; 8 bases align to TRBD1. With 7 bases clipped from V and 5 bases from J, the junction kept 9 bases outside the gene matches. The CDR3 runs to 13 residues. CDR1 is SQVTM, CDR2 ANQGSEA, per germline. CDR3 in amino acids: CSGEQGDETEAFF. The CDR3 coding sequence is TGCAGCGGGGAACAGGGGGACGAGACTGAAGCTTTCTTT.

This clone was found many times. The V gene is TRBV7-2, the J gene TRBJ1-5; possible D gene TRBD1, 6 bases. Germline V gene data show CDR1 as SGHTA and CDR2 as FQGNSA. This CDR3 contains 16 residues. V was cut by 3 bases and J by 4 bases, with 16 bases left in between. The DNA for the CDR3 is TGTGCCAGCAGCTTTGCAACCGGTCAGGGGAATCAGCCCCAGCATTTT. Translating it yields CASSFATGQGNQPQHF.

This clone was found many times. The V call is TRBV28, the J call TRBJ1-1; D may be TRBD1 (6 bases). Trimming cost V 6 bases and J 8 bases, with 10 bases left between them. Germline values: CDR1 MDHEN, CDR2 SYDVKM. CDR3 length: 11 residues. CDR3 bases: TGTGCCAGCAGCCCTGGGACAGAAGCTTTCTTT. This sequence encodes CASSPGTEAFF.

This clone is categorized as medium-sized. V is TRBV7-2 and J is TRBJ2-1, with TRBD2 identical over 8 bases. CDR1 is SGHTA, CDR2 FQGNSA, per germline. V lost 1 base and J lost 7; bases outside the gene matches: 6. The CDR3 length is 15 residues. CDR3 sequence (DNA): TGTGCCAGCAGCTTAGGTTCCGGGGGGGCGAATGAGCAGTTCTTC. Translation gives CASSLGSGGANEQFF.

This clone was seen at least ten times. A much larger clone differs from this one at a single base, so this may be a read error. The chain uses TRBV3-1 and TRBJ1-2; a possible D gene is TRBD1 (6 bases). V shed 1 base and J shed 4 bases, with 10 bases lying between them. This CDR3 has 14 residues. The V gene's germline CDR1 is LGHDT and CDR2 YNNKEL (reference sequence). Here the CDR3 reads CASSQVTGPYGYTF. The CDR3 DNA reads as TGTGCCAGCAGCCAAGTGACAGGCCCCTATGGCTACACCTTC.

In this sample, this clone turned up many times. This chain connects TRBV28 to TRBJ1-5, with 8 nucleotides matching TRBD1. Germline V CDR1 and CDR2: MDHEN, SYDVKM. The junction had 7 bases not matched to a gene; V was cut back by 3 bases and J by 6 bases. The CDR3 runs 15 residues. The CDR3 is CASSLPGTGSQPQHF. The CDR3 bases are TGTGCCAGCAGTTTGCCCGGGACAGGAAGTCAGCCCCAGCATTTT.

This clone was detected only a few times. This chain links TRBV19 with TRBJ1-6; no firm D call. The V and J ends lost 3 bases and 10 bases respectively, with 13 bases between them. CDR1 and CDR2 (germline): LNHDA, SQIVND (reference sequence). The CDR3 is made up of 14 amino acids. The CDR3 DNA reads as TGTGCCAGTAGTATCTACTTTGGGAGATCACCCCTCCACTTT. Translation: CASSIYFGRSPLHF.

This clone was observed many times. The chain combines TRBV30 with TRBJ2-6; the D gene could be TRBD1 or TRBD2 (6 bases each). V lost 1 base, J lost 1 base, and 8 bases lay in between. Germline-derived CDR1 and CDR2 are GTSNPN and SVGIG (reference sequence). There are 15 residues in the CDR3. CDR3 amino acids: CAWSEGGSGANVLTF. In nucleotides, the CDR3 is TGTGCCTGGAGTGAGGGGGGATCTGGGGCCAACGTCCTGACTTTC.

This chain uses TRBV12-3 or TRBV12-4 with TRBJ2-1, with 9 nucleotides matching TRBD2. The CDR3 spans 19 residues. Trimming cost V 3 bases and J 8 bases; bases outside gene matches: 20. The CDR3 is CASSFGLRAGGRSRDEQFF. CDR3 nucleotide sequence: TGTGCCAGCAGTTTCGGGCTGAGGGCGGGGGGGCGGTCGCGGGATGAGCAGTTCTTC.

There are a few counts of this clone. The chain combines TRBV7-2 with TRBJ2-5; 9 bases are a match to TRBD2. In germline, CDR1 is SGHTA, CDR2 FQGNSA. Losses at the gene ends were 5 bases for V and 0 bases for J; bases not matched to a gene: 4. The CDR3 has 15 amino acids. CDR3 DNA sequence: TGTGCCAGCAGCCGCGCTAGCGGGAACCAAGAGACCCAGTACTTC. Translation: CASSRASGNQETQYF.

CDR3 nucleotide sequence: TGTGCCAGTAGTATTAAAGGGTTGTATTCACCCCTCCACTTT. Protein product: CASSIKGLYSPLHF. V gene TRBV19 combines with J gene TRBJ1-6; D unclear. V was cut by 3 bases and J by 8 bases, with 11 bases left in between. CDR1 LNHDA and CDR2 SQIVND come from the germline V gene (reference sequence). The CDR3 contains 14 residues.

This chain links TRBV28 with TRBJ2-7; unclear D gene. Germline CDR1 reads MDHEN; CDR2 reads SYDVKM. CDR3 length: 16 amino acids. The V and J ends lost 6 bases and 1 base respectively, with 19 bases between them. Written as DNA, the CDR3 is TGTGCCAGCAGGCGTAGCCCCCGTGACTTATCCTACGAGCAGTACTTC. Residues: CASRRSPRDLSYEQYF.

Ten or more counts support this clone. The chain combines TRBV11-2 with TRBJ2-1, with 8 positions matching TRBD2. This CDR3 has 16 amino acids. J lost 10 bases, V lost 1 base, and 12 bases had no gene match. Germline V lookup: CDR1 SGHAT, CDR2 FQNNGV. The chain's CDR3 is CASSLVGTREREEQFF. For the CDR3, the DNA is TGTGCCAGCAGCTTAGTTGGGACTAGGGAGCGGGAGGAGCAGTTCTTC.

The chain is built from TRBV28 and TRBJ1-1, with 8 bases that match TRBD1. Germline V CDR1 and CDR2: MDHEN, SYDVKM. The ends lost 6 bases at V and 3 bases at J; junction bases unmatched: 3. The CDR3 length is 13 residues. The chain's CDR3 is CASRGQAYTEAFF. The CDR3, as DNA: TGTGCCAGCAGGGGACAGGCCTACACTGAAGCTTTCTTT.

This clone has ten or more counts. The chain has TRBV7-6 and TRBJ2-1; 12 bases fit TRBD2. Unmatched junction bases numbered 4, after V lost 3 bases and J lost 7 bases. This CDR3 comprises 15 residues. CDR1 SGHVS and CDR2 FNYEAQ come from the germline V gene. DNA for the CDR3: TGTGCCAGCAGCTTGACTAGCGGGAGAGGGAATGAGCAGTTCTTC. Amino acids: CASSLTSGRGNEQFF. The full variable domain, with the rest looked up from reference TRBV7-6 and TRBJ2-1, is GAGVSQSPRYKVTKRGQDVALRCDPISGHVSLYWYRQALGQGPEFLTYFNYEAQQDKSGLPNDRFSAERPEGSISTLTIQRTEQRDSAMYRCASSLTSGRGNEQFFGPGTRLTVL.

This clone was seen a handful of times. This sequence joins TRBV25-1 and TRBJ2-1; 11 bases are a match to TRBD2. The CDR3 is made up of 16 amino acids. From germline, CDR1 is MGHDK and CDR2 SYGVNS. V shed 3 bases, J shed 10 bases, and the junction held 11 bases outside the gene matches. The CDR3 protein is CASSESLAGGIREQFF. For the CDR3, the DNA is TGTGCCAGCAGTGAGTCCTTAGCGGGAGGGATTAGAGAGCAGTTCTTC.

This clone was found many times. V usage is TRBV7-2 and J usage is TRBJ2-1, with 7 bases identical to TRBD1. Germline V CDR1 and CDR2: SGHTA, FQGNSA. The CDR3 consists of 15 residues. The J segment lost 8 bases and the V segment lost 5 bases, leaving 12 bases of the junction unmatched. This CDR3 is CASSLRRQGSYEQFF. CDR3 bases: TGTGCCAGCAGCCTACGAAGACAGGGTAGCTATGAGCAGTTCTTC.

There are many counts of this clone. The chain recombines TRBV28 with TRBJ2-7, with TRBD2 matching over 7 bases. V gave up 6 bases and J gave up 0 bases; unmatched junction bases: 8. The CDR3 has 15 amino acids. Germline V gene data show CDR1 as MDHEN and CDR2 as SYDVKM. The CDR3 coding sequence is TGTGCCAGCAGGGGGGGGACTGAGAGCTCCTACGAGCAGTACTTC. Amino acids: CASRGGTESSYEQYF.

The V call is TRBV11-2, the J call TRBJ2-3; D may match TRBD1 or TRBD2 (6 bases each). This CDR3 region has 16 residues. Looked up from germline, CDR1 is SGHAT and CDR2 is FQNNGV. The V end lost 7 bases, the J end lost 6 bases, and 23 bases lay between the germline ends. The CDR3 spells CASTRGGGLGGDTQYF. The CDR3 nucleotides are TGTGCCAGCACCCGGGGAGGCGGGTTAGGGGGGGATACGCAGTATTTT.

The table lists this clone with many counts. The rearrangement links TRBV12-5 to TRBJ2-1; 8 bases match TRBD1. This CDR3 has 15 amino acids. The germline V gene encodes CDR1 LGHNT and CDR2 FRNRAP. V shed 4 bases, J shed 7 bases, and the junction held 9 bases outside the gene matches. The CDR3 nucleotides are TGTGCTAGTGGTTCCCCGGACAGGGATGTAAATGAGCAGTTCTTC. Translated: CASGSPDRDVNEQFF.

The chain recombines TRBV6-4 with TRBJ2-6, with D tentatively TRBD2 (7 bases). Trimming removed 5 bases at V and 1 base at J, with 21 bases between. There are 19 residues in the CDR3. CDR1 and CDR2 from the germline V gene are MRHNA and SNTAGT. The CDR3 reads CASSLPGGQPQSGANVLTF. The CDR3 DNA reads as TGTGCCAGCAGTCTTCCGGGGGGACAACCCCAGTCTGGGGCCAACGTCCTGACTTTC.

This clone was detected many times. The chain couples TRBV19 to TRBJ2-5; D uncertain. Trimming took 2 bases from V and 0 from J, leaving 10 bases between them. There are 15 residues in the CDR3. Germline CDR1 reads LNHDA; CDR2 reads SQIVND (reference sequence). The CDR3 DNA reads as TGTGCCAGTAGTATATCGCGCAGCTACCAAGAGACCCAGTACTTC. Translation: CASSISRSYQETQYF.

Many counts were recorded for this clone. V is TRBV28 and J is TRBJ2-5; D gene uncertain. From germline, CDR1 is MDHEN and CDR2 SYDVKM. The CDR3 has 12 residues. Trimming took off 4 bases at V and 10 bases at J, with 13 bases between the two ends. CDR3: CASSYHGRNQYF. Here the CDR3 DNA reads TGTGCCAGCAGTTACCACGGCCGGAACCAGTACTTC.

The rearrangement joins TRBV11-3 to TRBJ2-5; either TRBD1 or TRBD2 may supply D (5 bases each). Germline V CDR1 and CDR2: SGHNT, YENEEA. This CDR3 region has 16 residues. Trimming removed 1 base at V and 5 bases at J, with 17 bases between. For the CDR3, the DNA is TGTGCCAGCAGCTTAGCGTACCTGAGGGGCCGGGAGACCCAGTACTTC. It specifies CASSLAYLRGRETQYF.

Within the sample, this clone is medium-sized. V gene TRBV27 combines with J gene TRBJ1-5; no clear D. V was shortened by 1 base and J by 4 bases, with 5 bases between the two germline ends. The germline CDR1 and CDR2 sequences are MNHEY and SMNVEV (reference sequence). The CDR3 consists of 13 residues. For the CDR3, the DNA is TGTGCCAGCAGTTTATACCTAAATCAGCCCCAGCATTTT. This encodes CASSLYLNQPQHF.

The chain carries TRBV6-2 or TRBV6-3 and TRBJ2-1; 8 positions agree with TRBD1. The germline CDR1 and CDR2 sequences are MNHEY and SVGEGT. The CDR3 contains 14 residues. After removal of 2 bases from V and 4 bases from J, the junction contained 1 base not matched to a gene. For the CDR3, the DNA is TGTGCCAGCAGTTACAACAGGGGGTACAATGAGCAGTTCTTC. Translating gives CASSYNRGYNEQFF.

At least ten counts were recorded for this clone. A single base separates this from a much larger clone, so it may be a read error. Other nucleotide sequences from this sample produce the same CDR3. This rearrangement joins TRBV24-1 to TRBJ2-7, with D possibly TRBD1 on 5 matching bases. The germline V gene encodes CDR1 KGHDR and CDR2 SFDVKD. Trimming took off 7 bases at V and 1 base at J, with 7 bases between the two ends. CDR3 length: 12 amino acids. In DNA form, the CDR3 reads TGTGCCACCAGCCAGGGTTCCTACGAGCAGTACTTC. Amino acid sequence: CATSQGSYEQYF.

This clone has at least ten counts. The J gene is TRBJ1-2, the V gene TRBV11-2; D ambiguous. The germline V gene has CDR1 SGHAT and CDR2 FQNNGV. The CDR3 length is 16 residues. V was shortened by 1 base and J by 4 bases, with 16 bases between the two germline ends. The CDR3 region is CASSLVSGGSGYGYTF. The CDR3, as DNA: TGTGCCAGCAGCTTAGTTTCTGGTGGCAGCGGCTATGGCTACACCTTC.

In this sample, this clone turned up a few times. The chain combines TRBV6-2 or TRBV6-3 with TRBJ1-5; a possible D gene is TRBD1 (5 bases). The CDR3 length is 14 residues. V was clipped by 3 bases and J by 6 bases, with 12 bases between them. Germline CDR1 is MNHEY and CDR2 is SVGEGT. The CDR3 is CASSYGGNGQPQHF. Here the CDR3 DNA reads TGTGCCAGCAGTTATGGGGGGAATGGTCAGCCCCAGCATTTT.